The 5 T cell receptor beta chains below were found in one sample sequenced in a study of CD8 T cells in Susac syndrome. Random hexamers were used to reverse transcribe an amount of about 0.45 to 1 ug RNA. One entry per CDR3 protein results from TCRdb running MiXCR on the immunoSEQ multiplex PCR reads. The data hold approximately 170,000 distinct CDR3 sequences, with under 95% observed a single time. The sequenced sample was CD4+ T cells from PBMCs. The origin of the receptors is a human donor in good health.

The chain has TRBV3-1 and TRBJ1-1; 7 nucleotides line up with TRBD1. V lost 3 bases, J lost 0 bases, and 7 bases stayed unmatched. The CDR3 totals 16 residues. Germline V gene sequence: CDR1 LGHDT, CDR2 YNNKEL (reference sequence). CDR3 DNA: TGTGCCAGCAGCCACGGCACCGGGACAGTGAACACTGAAGCTTTCTTT. Amino acids: CASSHGTGTVNTEAFF.

This chain links TRBV29-1 with TRBJ2-3; no definite D call. Trimming shortened V by 5 bases and J by 5 bases, and 14 bases separated the two germline ends. Per germline, CDR1 SQVTM and CDR2 ANQGSEA. This CDR3 is built from 13 residues. The CDR3 reads CSVYRVERDTQYF. The DNA for the CDR3 is TGCAGCGTTTATCGGGTCGAAAGAGATACGCAGTATTTT.

The V gene is TRBV9, the J gene TRBJ1-1; D perhaps matches TRBD1 (5 bases). V lost 4 bases and J 3 bases, leaving 16 bases between the germline ends. The CDR3 runs to 15 residues. Germline-derived CDR1 and CDR2 are SGDLS and YYNGEE. CDR3 bases: TGTGCCAGCAGCCCCAGGGAGGGTATGCACACTGAAGCTTTCTTT. Protein: CASSPREGMHTEAFF.

This chain connects TRBV4-3 to TRBJ2-2; maybe TRBD2 (6 bases). Germline V gene data show CDR1 as LGHNA and CDR2 as YSLEER. There are 17 residues in the CDR3. The V end was cut by 0 bases, the J end by 2 bases, with 13 bases between. Here the CDR3 DNA reads TGCGCCAGCAGCCAAGATTGGAGGGGCGAAAACACCGGGGAGCTGTTTTTT. Protein: CASSQDWRGENTGELFF.

The chain couples TRBV9 to TRBJ1-1; D may be TRBD1 (6 bases). Germline V gene sequence: CDR1 SGDLS, CDR2 YYNGEE. Deletions cut 0 bases from V and 0 bases from J, with 15 bases between. CDR3 length equals 17 residues. The CDR3 DNA follows: TGTGCCAGCAGCGTAGGCCCTGGGGACACTATGAACACTGAAGCTTTCTTT. Protein sequence: CASSVGPGDTMNTEAFF.